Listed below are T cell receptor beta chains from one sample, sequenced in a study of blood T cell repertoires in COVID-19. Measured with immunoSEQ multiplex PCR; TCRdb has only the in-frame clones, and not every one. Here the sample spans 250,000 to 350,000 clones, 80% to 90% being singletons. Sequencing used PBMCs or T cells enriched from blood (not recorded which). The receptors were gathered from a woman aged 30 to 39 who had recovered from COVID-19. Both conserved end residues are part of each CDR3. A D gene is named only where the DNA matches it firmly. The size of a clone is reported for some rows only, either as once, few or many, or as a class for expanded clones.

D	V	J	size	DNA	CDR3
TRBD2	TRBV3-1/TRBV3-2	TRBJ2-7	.	TGTGCCAGCAGCCAAGCGACTAGCGGAATATACGAGCAGTACTTC	CASSQATSGIYEQYF
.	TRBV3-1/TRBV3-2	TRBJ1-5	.	TGTGCCAGCAGTGAAACAGGGAGCGATCAGCCCCAGCATTTT	CASSETGSDQPQHF
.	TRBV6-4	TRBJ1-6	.	TGTGCCAGCAGTGACACCTTGAGCTCCTATAATTCACCCCTCCACTTT	CASSDTLSSYNSPLHF
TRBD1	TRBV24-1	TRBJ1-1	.	TGTGCCACCAGTGATGGGACAGGGTTTGAGAACACTGAAGCTTTCTTT	CATSDGTGFENTEAFF
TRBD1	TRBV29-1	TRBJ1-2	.	TGCAGCGTCCCCTCGGACAGGGAGAATGGCTACACCTTC	CSVPSDRENGYTF
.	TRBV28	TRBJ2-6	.	TGTGCCAGCAGTTCCTACAGCTCGGATTTGACCAACGTCCTGACTTTC	CASSSYSSDLTNVLTF
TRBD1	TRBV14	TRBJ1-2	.	TGTGCCAGCAGCCGGTTGGGACAGGGGTATCTCTATGGCTACACCTTC	CASSRLGQGYLYGYTF
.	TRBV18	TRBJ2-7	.	TGTGCCAGCTCACCATTTCACAACGAGCAGTACTTC	CASSPFHNEQYF
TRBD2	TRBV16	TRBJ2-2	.	TGTGCCAGCAGCCCACTAGCGGGGACCACCGGGGAGCTGTTTTTT	CASSPLAGTTGELFF
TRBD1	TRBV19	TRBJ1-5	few	TGTGCCAGTAGCCCCGGGACAGGCCAAATAAATCAGCCCCAGCATTTT	CASSPGTGQINQPQHF
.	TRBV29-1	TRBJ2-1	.	TGCAGCGTTGGACATAATTTCGATCACAATGAGCAGTTCTTC	CSVGHNFDHNEQFF
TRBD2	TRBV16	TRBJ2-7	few	TGTGCCAGCAGTCCGAGACTAGCGACCTCCTACGAGCAGTACTTC	CASSPRLATSYEQYF
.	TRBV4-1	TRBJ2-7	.	TGCGCCAGCAGCCAAGAAGAAGGCAAGGTGGCGGGGCCATACGAGCAGTACTTC	CASSQEEGKVAGPYEQYF
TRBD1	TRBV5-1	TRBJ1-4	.	TGCGCCAGCAGCTTGTCGGGACAGGGTAATGAAAAACTGTTTTTT	CASSLSGQGNEKLFF
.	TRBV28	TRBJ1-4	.	TGTGCCAGCAGTTTAAAGCCTCCGGGACTGTTTTTT	CASSLKPPGLFF
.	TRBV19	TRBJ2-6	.	TGTGCCAGTAGATGGGGGGCTGGGGCCAACGTCCTGACTTTC	CASRWGAGANVLTF
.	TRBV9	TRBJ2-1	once	TGTGCCAGCATAGGAGCCGGAGGGCATGAGCAGTTCTTC	CASIGAGGHEQFF
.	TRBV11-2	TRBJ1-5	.	TGTGCCAGCAGCTCAGATGCGGGAGGCAATCAGCCCCAGCATTTT	CASSSDAGGNQPQHF
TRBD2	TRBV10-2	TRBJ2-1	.	TGCGCCAGCAGATTGACTAGCGGGAATAACAATGAGCAGTTCTTC	CASRLTSGNNNEQFF